The 23 T cell receptor beta chains below come from one sample, sequenced in a study of T cells in Graves' hyperthyroidism and ophthalmopathy. Amplification of TCR beta CDR3 regions used RNA as the template. The HTBI primer set served for first-round RT-PCR of the TCR CDR3. TCRdb recomputed calls from the multiplex PCR reads with MiXCR, one row per CDR3 protein. The table shows almost 600,000 distinct CDR3 sequences, with approximately 15% occurring only once. Sequenced: blood. The receptors shown here come from a woman aged 25 to 39 with Graves' hyperthyroidism that later progressed to Graves' ophthalmopathy.

This clonotype was found once. V and J are TRBV7-2 and TRBJ2-2; 7 nucleotides agree with TRBD1. CDR1 and CDR2 (germline): SGHTA, FQGNSA. The CDR3 is 15 amino acids. V shed 7 bases, J shed 5 bases, and the junction held 10 bases outside the gene matches. CDR3 nucleotides: TGTGCCAGCAATAGTGGACAGGTCAGGACCGGGGAGCTGTTTTTT. Its translation is CASNSGQVRTGELFF. The whole variable domain, remainder taken from reference TRBV7-2 and TRBJ2-2, is GAGVSQSPSNKVTEKGKDVELRCDPISGHTALYWYRQSLGQGLEFLIYFQGNSAPDKSGLPSDRFSAERTGGSVSTLTIQRTQQEDSAVYLCASNSGQVRTGELFFGEGSRLTVL.

This clonotype appeared a few times. The chain has TRBV20-1 and TRBJ1-5, with D maybe TRBD1 (5 bases). V was pared by 3 bases and J by 5 bases, with 14 bases between. Per germline, CDR1 DFQATT and CDR2 SNEGSKA (reference sequence). This CDR3 region has 14 residues. The CDR3 region is CSASDSSEDQPQHF. CDR3 DNA sequence: TGCAGTGCTAGTGACAGCTCCGAGGATCAGCCCCAGCATTTT.

Ten or more counts support this clonotype. As DNA, the CDR3 is TGTGCCAGCAGTCCCCCTCTAGCGCCTGGCGACGAGCAGTACTTC. Translation gives CASSPPLAPGDEQYF. The chain uses TRBV6-2 or TRBV6-3 and TRBJ2-7; TRBD2 might be the D (6 bases). Germline V CDR1 and CDR2: MNHEY, SVGEGT. This CDR3 has 15 amino acids. Deletions cut 5 bases from V and 5 bases from J, with 19 bases between.

This clonotype was recorded a few times. This rearrangement joins TRBV4-3 to TRBJ2-1; the match to TRBD2 covers 11 bases. The length of the CDR3 is 15 residues. Germline V gene lookup returns CDR1 LGHNA and CDR2 YSLEER. V gave up 10 bases and J gave up 4 bases; unmatched junction bases: 9. The CDR3 region has the DNA TGCGCCACCAGGGCGGGACTAGCGGAGTACAATGAGCAGTTCTTC. Residues: CATRAGLAEYNEQFF.

A word on this clonotype: This may be a read error: a much more frequent sequence differs by one nucleotide. The rearrangement joins TRBV27 to TRBJ2-1; unclear D gene. Germline CDR1 is MNHEY and CDR2 is SMNVEV (reference sequence). The CDR3 runs 16 residues. V lost 2 bases and J lost 5, with 16 bases in between. In nucleotides, the CDR3 is TGTGCCAGCAGTTTAGGCAGGACCAACATCCACAATGAGCAGTTCTTC. Amino acid sequence: CASSLGRTNIHNEQFF.

Comment on this clonotype: The junction does not match germline at one end; this may be a read error. This chain connects TRBV5-1 to TRBJ2-1; D uncertain. The CDR3 has 17 residues. Germline loops: CDR1 SGHRS, CDR2 YFSETQ. CDR3 sequence reads: CTSSLAAVRSSYNEQFF. CDR3 coding DNA: TGCACCAGCAGCTTGGCCGCAGTGCGGAGCTCCTACAATGAGCAGTTCTTC.

This clonotype appeared many times. The chain has TRBV3-1 and TRBJ1-1; possibly TRBD1 for D (6 bases). The CDR3 loop spans 12 amino acids. The V gene's germline CDR1 is LGHDT and CDR2 YNNKEL (reference sequence). Trimming took 6 bases from V and 1 from J, leaving 6 bases between them. The CDR3 DNA follows: TGTGCCAGCAGGACAGGGAACACTGAAGCTTTCTTT. As protein: CASRTGNTEAFF. Combining the CDR3 with reference TRBV3-1 and TRBJ1-1 gives the whole variable domain DTAVSQTPKYLVTQMGNDKSIKCEQNLGHDTMYWYKQDSKKFLKIMFSYNNKELIINETVPNRFSPKSPDKAHLNLHINSLELGDSAVYFCASRTGNTEAFFGQGTRLTVV.

This clonotype was detected ten times or more. This sequence joins TRBV10-3 and TRBJ2-1; D might be TRBD2 (6 bases). Germline CDR1 is ENHRY and CDR2 is SYGVKD. The CDR3 totals 13 residues. V lost 7 bases and J lost 5, with 12 bases in between. In DNA form, the CDR3 reads TGTGCCATCAAGTTGTCTAGCGACAATGAGCAGTTCTTC. This gives the protein CAIKLSSDNEQFF.

In this sample, this clonotype turned up many times. The chain uses TRBV20-1 and TRBJ1-2; D unclear. Trimming took off 3 bases at V and 7 bases at J, with 12 bases between the two ends. The germline CDR1 and CDR2 sequences are DFQATT and SNEGSKA (reference sequence). This CDR3 is built from 12 residues. In DNA form, the CDR3 reads TGCAGTGCTAGGATGCAGGCGGGTGGCTACACCTTC. This codes for CSARMQAGGYTF.

The chain uses TRBV9 and TRBJ1-2; TRBD1 is a possible D gene (6 bases). This CDR3 has 13 residues. CDR1 is SGDLS, CDR2 YYNGEE, per germline. V was cut by 3 bases and J by 5 bases, with 11 bases left in between. CDR3 loop: CASSARTEYGYTF. The CDR3 DNA sequence: TGTGCCAGCAGCGCCCGGACAGAGTATGGCTACACCTTC. Looking up the rest from reference TRBV9 and TRBJ1-2 gives the full variable domain: DSGVTQTPKHLITATGQRVTLRCSPRSGDLSVYWYQQSLDQGLQFLIQYYNGEERAKGNILERFSAQQFPDLHSELNLSSLELGDSALYFCASSARTEYGYTFGSGTRLTVV.

This chain joins TRBV6-2 or TRBV6-3 and TRBJ2-7; perhaps D is TRBD1 or TRBD2 (6 bases each). The V and J ends lost 0 bases and 6 bases respectively, with 9 bases between them. CDR3 length equals 13 residues. Germline lookup yields CDR1 MNHEY and CDR2 SVGEGT. The CDR3 DNA reads as TGTGCCAGCAGTTACTCGGAGGGGGGCGAGCAGTACTTC. Its translation is CASSYSEGGEQYF.

J is TRBJ1-5 and V is TRBV7-2, with TRBD1 identical over 8 bases. The germline CDR1 and CDR2 sequences are SGHTA and FQGNSA. This CDR3 region has 17 residues. Trimming removed 2 bases from V and 0 bases from J; junction bases left unmatched: 6. The CDR3 DNA reads TGTGCCAGCAGCTTAAGGACAGGGCTGTATAGCAATCAGCCCCAGCATTTT. Encoded protein: CASSLRTGLYSNQPQHF.

The table lists this clonotype with many counts. V usage is TRBV14 and J usage is TRBJ2-3; 11 nucleotides line up with TRBD2. V lost 2 bases and J lost 4; bases outside the gene matches: 5. The length of the CDR3 is 16 residues. Germline V gene sequence: CDR1 SGHDN, CDR2 FVKESK. The CDR3 DNA follows: TGTGCCAGCAGCCAACTTAGCGGGAGGGGGCCAGATACGCAGTATTTT. Translating gives CASSQLSGRGPDTQYF.

This clonotype was observed at least ten times. This sequence joins TRBV7-2 and TRBJ1-6, with D possibly TRBD1 on 5 matching bases. Germline values: CDR1 SGHTA, CDR2 FQGNSA. There are 13 residues in the CDR3. Trimming stripped 4 bases from V and 7 bases from J, with 8 bases between. The CDR3 coding sequence is TGTGCCAGCAGCTCGGACACGAATTCACCCCTCCACTTT. Amino acids: CASSSDTNSPLHF. Full variable domain (missing parts from reference TRBV7-2 and TRBJ1-6): GAGVSQSPSNKVTEKGKDVELRCDPISGHTALYWYRQSLGQGLEFLIYFQGNSAPDKSGLPSDRFSAERTGGSVSTLTIQRTQQEDSAVYLCASSSDTNSPLHFGNGTRLTVT.

The chain couples TRBV20-1 to TRBJ2-5, with TRBD2 matching over 7 bases. This CDR3 comprises 12 residues. Germline lookup yields CDR1 DFQATT and CDR2 SNEGSKA (reference sequence). V shed 6 bases and J 5 bases; nucleotides not matched to a gene: 6. In nucleotides, the CDR3 is TGCAGTGCAGGACTAGGAGGCGAGACCCAGTACTTC. This codes for CSAGLGGETQYF.

This sequence joins TRBV3-1 and TRBJ1-2; 7 bases line up with TRBD1. Losses at the gene ends were 1 base for V and 7 bases for J; bases not matched to a gene: 6. CDR1 is LGHDT and CDR2 is YNNKEL in the germline V gene (reference sequence). This CDR3 is 14 amino acids long. The CDR3 here is CASSQAPGGLGYTF. DNA for the CDR3: TGTGCCAGCAGCCAAGCCCCAGGGGGGCTTGGCTACACCTTC. Complete variable domain (other parts from reference TRBV3-1 and TRBJ1-2): DTAVSQTPKYLVTQMGNDKSIKCEQNLGHDTMYWYKQDSKKFLKIMFSYNNKELIINETVPNRFSPKSPDKAHLNLHINSLELGDSAVYFCASSQAPGGLGYTFGSGTRLTVV.

As to this clonotype: With a much larger clone just one base away, this may be a read error. The CDR3 loop reads CASSLGQGMYEQYF. The CDR3 DNA follows: TGTGCCAGCAGCTTGGGACAGGGGATGTACGAGCAGTACTTC. The rearrangement uses TRBV5-1 and TRBJ2-7; 10 bases map to TRBD1. CDR3 length equals 14 residues. Germline assignment: CDR1 SGHRS and CDR2 YFSETQ.

This clonotype has at least ten counts. The chain couples TRBV28 to TRBJ2-7; D is possibly TRBD2 (6 bases). The CDR3 length is 15 residues. Germline loops: CDR1 MDHEN, CDR2 SYDVKM. Trimming took off 8 bases at V and 4 bases at J, with 21 bases between the two ends. The CDR3 DNA follows: TGTGCCAGCGCGGGCAGCGGGTCAGGAGGGTACGAGCAGTACTTC. Protein sequence: CASAGSGSGGYEQYF.

This clonotype occurred many times. This chain uses TRBV29-1 with TRBJ1-1; D gene ambiguous. The CDR3 totals 13 residues. Germline values: CDR1 SQVTM, CDR2 ANQGSEA. The V and J ends lost 4 bases and 0 bases respectively, with 9 bases between them. The CDR3 DNA sequence: TGCAGCGTTGTTCGACAAATGAACACTGAAGCTTTCTTT. As protein: CSVVRQMNTEAFF.

V and J are TRBV6-9 and TRBJ2-7; 8 nucleotides align to TRBD1. The J segment lost 7 bases and the V segment lost 3 bases, leaving 14 bases of the junction unmatched. Germline CDR1 MNHGY, CDR2 SVAAGI. The CDR3 runs 16 residues. CDR3 coding DNA: TGTGCCAGCAGTTACTCGAAGTTTACAGGGGGTAAAGAGCAGTACTTC. It specifies CASSYSKFTGGKEQYF.

This clonotype was picked up many times. This chain links TRBV28 with TRBJ2-7; tentatively, D is TRBD1 (5 bases). V lost 6 bases and J 0 bases, leaving 15 bases between the germline ends. Germline V CDR1 and CDR2: MDHEN, SYDVKM. The CDR3 runs to 15 residues. CDR3 in amino acids: CASRADSVISYEQYF. The CDR3 nucleotides read TGTGCCAGCAGGGCCGACAGCGTGATCTCCTACGAGCAGTACTTC.

This clonotype was counted many times. The chain employs TRBV15 and TRBJ2-1; tentatively, D is TRBD2 (5 bases). V lost 10 bases, J lost 5 bases, and 9 bases lay in between. CDR1 LNHNV and CDR2 YYDKDF come from the germline V gene (reference sequence). The CDR3 sequence is 11 residues long. The CDR3 DNA reads as TGTGCCATCACCGGGGACAATGAGCAGTTCTTC. Translating gives CAITGDNEQFF.

Points on this clonotype: A much larger clone lies one base from this, so it may be a read error. The rearrangement links TRBV9 to TRBJ2-3; 7 bases are shared with TRBD2. Germline V gene lookup returns CDR1 SGDLS and CDR2 YYNGEE. The CDR3 is 15 residues long. CDR3 protein: CASSVGSSGTDTLYF. CDR3 in DNA: TGTGCCAGCAGCGTAGGTTCTAGCGGCACAGATACGCTGTATTTT.